A selection of T cell receptor beta chains follows, all from one sample in a study of blood T cells in healthy people across ages. From the 5' RACE reads, TCRdb called clonotypes with MiXCR, one entry per CDR3 protein. The sample carries 1.5 million or so distinct CDR3 sequences, 42% recorded once. The sample taken for sequencing was blood. These receptors came from a young woman in good health. Both conserved end residues are part of each CDR3. Each record gives: J gene, clone size, D gene, CDR3 length, V gene, CDR3 protein, CDR3 DNA. The D gene is left open where the match is weak. The listing skips clone size in some rows; elsewhere it reads once, few, many or a size class.

TRBJ2-7 - - 16 TRBV3-1 CASSHRAPGSGGEQYF TGTGCCAGCAGCCATCGGGCCCCGGGATCTGGGGGCGAGCAGTACTTC
TRBJ2-7 - TRBD1 14 TRBV20-1 CSAVDRGPTYEQYF TGCAGTGCGGTCGACAGGGGGCCTACCTACGAGCAGTACTTC
TRBJ1-5 - TRBD1 13 TRBV28 CATTGGGNQPQHF TGTGCCACGACAGGGGGGGGCAATCAGCCCCAGCATTTT
TRBJ2-3 - - 12 TRBV15 CATSFSRDTQYF TGTGCCACCAGCTTCTCCAGGGATACGCAGTATTTT
TRBJ1-2 few - 14 TRBV20-1 CSAPGRGADYGYTF TGCAGTGCCCCTGGGCGGGGGGCGGACTATGGCTACACCTTC
TRBJ2-7 - - 13 TRBV29-1 CSVEGRSGYEQYF TGCAGCGTTGAAGGCAGGAGCGGCTACGAGCAGTACTTC
TRBJ2-7 - - 14 TRBV2 CASSPQDNYNEQYF TGTGCCAGCAGCCCCCAGGACAACTACAATGAGCAGTACTTC
TRBJ2-7 few TRBD1 15 TRBV7-8 CASSLNRDRGYEQYF TGTGCCAGCAGCTTAAATCGGGACAGGGGCTACGAGCAGTACTTC
TRBJ2-3 few TRBD2 15 TRBV5-1 CASSFGGIGPDTQYF TGCGCCAGCAGCTTCGGGGGGATTGGGCCGGATACGCAGTATTTT
TRBJ2-7 - - 15 TRBV20-1 CSAREGSGTYNEQYF TGCAGTGCTAGAGAGGGTAGCGGCACCTACAATGAGCAGTACTTC
TRBJ2-1 - TRBD2 16 TRBV6-5 CASSSWTSGGFSEQFF TGTGCCAGCAGTTCCTGGACTAGCGGGGGGTTTTCTGAGCAGTTCTTC
TRBJ1-1 - TRBD1 12 TRBV5-1 CASSWDRDRVFF TGCGCCAGCAGCTGGGACCGGGACAGGGTTTTCTTT
TRBJ2-3 - TRBD2 16 TRBV20-1 CSARPRLAGGLVAQYF TGCAGTGCTAGACCCAGACTAGCGGGGGGACTCGTGGCGCAGTATTTT
TRBJ2-1 - TRBD1 16 TRBV6-2/TRBV6-3 CASSYPGTARNNEQFF TGTGCCAGCAGTTATCCCGGGACAGCAAGGAACAATGAGCAGTTCTTC
TRBJ2-5 few - 16 TRBV3-1 CASSPRLDTYQETQYF TGTGCCAGCAGCCCCCGACTCGACACTTACCAAGAGACCCAGTACTTC
TRBJ2-1 - TRBD2 14 TRBV6-2/TRBV6-3 CASRLAGGVYEQFF TGTGCCAGCAGACTAGCGGGAGGGGTATATGAGCAGTTCTTC
TRBJ1-1 - - 13 TRBV5-1 CASSVIQNTEAFF TGCGCCAGCAGCGTGATCCAGAACACTGAAGCTTTCTTT
TRBJ2-1 - TRBD2 17 TRBV5-5 CASSLVLAGEIYNEQFF TGTGCCAGCAGCTTGGTTCTAGCGGGGGAGATCTACAATGAGCAGTTCTTC
TRBJ2-3 few TRBD1 18 TRBV4-1 CASSQDAPGQYSTDTQYF TGCGCCAGCAGCCAAGATGCCCCGGGACAGTATAGCACAGATACGCAGTATTTT
TRBJ1-5 few TRBD1 12 TRBV20-1 CSARTGGGPQHF TGCAGTGCTAGGACAGGGGGCGGGCCCCAGCATTTT
TRBJ1-1 - - 15 TRBV5-5 CASSFSRTVNTEAFF TGTGCCAGCAGCTTCTCTCGGACTGTGAACACTGAAGCTTTCTTT
TRBJ2-7 few TRBD1 15 TRBV7-2 CASSLDWDRVNEQYF TGTGCCAGCAGCTTAGACTGGGACAGGGTCAACGAGCAGTACTTC
TRBJ1-2 - - 14 TRBV6-5 CASSYSGTAEDYTF TGTGCCAGCAGTTACTCCGGGACCGCAGAGGACTACACCTTC